This T cell receptor beta chain comes out of a study of blood T cell repertoires in COVID-19. About the study: Italy, Spain and the United States were the sources of the convalescent and acute COVID-19 samples. T cells, B-cell-depleted T cells, or PBMCs provided the cDNA or gDNA that served as material.

CDR1 and CDR2 (germline): SGDLS, YYNGEE. The CDR3 covers 13 residues. The V and J ends lost 0 bases and 10 bases respectively, with 11 bases between them. Clones were sequenced by immunoSEQ multiplex PCR, and TCRdb holds only the in-frame ones, with some missing. The sample holds roughly 76,000 clones, 82% seen once. The sample consisted of peripheral blood. The sequence came from a woman in her seventies with acute or convalescent COVID-19. The rearrangement uses TRBV9 and TRBJ2-1; D gene uncertain. The chain's CDR3 is CASSVVDTGEQFF. DNA of the CDR3: TGTGCCAGCAGCGTAGTAGATACCGGGGAGCAGTTCTTC.